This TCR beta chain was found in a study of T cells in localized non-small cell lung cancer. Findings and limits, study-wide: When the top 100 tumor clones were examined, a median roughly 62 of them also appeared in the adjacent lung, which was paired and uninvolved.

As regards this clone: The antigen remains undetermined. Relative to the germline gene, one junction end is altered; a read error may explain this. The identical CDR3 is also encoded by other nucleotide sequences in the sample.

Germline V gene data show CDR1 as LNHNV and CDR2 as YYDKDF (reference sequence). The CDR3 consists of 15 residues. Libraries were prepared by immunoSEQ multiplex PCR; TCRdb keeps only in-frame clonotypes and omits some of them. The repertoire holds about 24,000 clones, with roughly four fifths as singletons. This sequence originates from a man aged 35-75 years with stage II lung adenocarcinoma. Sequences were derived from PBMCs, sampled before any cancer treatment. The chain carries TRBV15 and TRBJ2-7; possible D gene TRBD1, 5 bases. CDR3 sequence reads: CATSRDNEGAYGQYF. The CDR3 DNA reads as TGTGCCACCAGCAGAGATAACGAAGGGGCCTACGGGCAGTACTTC.